Following are 10 T cell receptor beta chains from one sample sequenced in a study of regulatory T cells in long-lasting Graves disease. Through Arm-PCR of CDR3 regions and iRepertoire HTBI primers, TCR beta libraries were built. Each CDR3 protein is one row after TCRdb ran MiXCR on the multiplex PCR reads. The data show around 330,000 distinct CDR3 sequences, about a sixth seen once. Time point here: newly diagnosed GD, antithyroid drugs for less than 3 months. PBMC-derived RNA was used for the TCR library. Sequences were derived from peripheral blood mononuclear cells (PBMCs), sampled at new diagnosis, from a patient treated with antithyroid drugs. The receptors were sampled from a female donor with Graves disease.

This clonotype was picked up many times. This chain links TRBV9 with TRBJ2-7; D unresolved. With 0 bases removed from V and 4 bases from J, the gap between germline ends came to 8 bases. Per germline, CDR1 SGDLS and CDR2 YYNGEE. This CDR3 contains 13 residues. CDR3 sequence: CASSVGTLYEQYF. The CDR3 nucleotides are TGTGCCAGCAGCGTAGGAACGCTTTACGAGCAGTACTTC.

This clonotype was observed many times. CDR3 region: CASSFSGGGYEQYF. The CDR3 DNA reads as TGTGCCAGCAGTTTTAGCGGGGGGGGCTACGAGCAGTACTTC. The V gene is TRBV27, the J gene TRBJ2-7; the match to TRBD2 covers 11 bases. The CDR3 spans 14 residues. Germline V gives CDR1 MNHEY, CDR2 SMNVEV (reference sequence). V trimming: 3 bases; J trimming: 3 bases; junction bases outside the gene matches: 1.

The table lists this clonotype with many counts. The rearrangement uses TRBV12-3 or TRBV12-4 and TRBJ2-4; TRBD2 is a possible D gene (6 bases). This CDR3 has 17 residues. The V gene lost 0 bases and the J gene lost 1 base, with 13 bases spanning the gap. For the CDR3, the DNA is TGTGCCAGCAGTTTAGCGCACGGGAGTAGGGCCAAAAACATTCAGTACTTC. Protein product: CASSLAHGSRAKNIQYF.

This clonotype occurred many times. The genes are TRBV29-1 and TRBJ2-6; D unclear. Trimming removed 0 bases at V and 1 base at J, with 7 bases between. The CDR3 consists of 15 residues. Germline loops: CDR1 SQVTM, CDR2 ANQGSEA. As DNA, the CDR3 is TGCAGCGTTGAAGATTTCACTTCTGGGGCCAACGTCCTGACTTTC. This translates into CSVEDFTSGANVLTF.

This clonotype has at least ten counts. The J gene is TRBJ1-2, the V gene TRBV20-1; D is possibly TRBD1 (6 bases). The CDR3 totals 15 residues. V lost 6 bases and J lost 5, with 22 bases in between. The germline CDR1 and CDR2 sequences are DFQATT and SNEGSKA (reference sequence). CDR3 DNA sequence: TGCAGTGCCCTTGCTGGGGGGGGCGTTTGGTATGGCTACACCTTC. This translates into CSALAGGGVWYGYTF.

In its sample, this clonotype was seen a few times. This sequence joins TRBV7-9 and TRBJ2-5; D gene ambiguous. In germline, CDR1 is SEHNR, CDR2 FQNEAQ (reference sequence). The CDR3 loop spans 14 amino acids. V shed 5 bases and J shed 5 bases, with 15 bases lying between them. Here the CDR3 DNA reads TGTGCCAGCAGCCCCCCCCGGTTTGGGGAGACCCAGTACTTC. Translated, it gives CASSPPRFGETQYF. The variable domain in full, with the rest retrieved from reference TRBV7-9 and TRBJ2-5, is DTGVSQNPRHKITKRGQNVTFRCDPISEHNRLYWYRQTLGQGPEFLTYFQNEAQLEKSRLLSDRFSAERPKGSFSTLEIQRTEQGDSAMYLCASSPPRFGETQYFGPGTRLLVL.

The chain couples TRBV3-1 to TRBJ2-2; 7 nucleotides match TRBD2. Looked up from germline, CDR1 is LGHDT and CDR2 is YNNKEL (reference sequence). This CDR3 is built from 17 residues. V was clipped by 1 base and J by 5 bases; unmatched bases: 10. The CDR3 sequence: CASSQVGGGSYTGELFF. The CDR3 bases are TGTGCCAGCAGCCAAGTAGGCGGCGGGAGCTATACCGGGGAGCTGTTTTTT.

This clonotype appeared a few times. This chain joins TRBV5-6 and TRBJ2-1; D not certain. The CDR3 is made up of 14 amino acids. V was pared by 4 bases and J by 0 bases, with 8 bases between. The germline V gene has CDR1 SGHDT and CDR2 YYEEEE. In DNA, the CDR3 is TGTGCCAGCAGCCCAGTGCGCTCCTACAATGAGCAGTTCTTC. Protein sequence: CASSPVRSYNEQFF.

This clonotype was observed many times. This chain joins TRBV6-5 and TRBJ2-5; 7 nucleotides line up with TRBD1. Germline V lookup: CDR1 MNHEY, CDR2 SVGAGI. The ends lost 4 bases at V and 8 bases at J; junction bases unmatched: 7. The CDR3 is 13 residues long. CDR3 sequence reads: CASSLRQGDTQYF. In nucleotides, the CDR3 is TGTGCCAGCAGTTTACGACAGGGTGATACCCAGTACTTC.

The V and J genes are TRBV5-8 and TRBJ2-7; maybe TRBD1 (6 bases). Germline V gives CDR1 SGHTS, CDR2 YDEGEE. The V gene lost 3 bases and the J gene lost 3 bases, with 10 bases spanning the gap. This CDR3 contains 13 residues. The CDR3 nucleotides are TGTGCCAGCAGCTCGGGACAAGACTACGAGCAGTACTTC. This gives the protein CASSSGQDYEQYF. The variable domain in full, completed from reference TRBV5-8 and TRBJ2-7, reads EAGVTQSPTHLIKTRGQQATLRCSPISGHTSVYWYQQALGLGLQFLLWYDEGEERNRGNFPPRFSGRQFPNYSSELNVNALELEDSALYLCASSSGQDYEQYFGPGTRLTVT.